The 31 T cell receptor beta chains reported below all come from one sample, sequenced in a study of blood T cell repertoires in COVID-19. Here immunoSEQ multiplex PCR was the method, and the copy in TCRdb shows in-frame clones only, minus some. The repertoire holds roughly 150,000 clones, with approximately 86% as singletons. Sample: peripheral blood. The receptors derive from a woman at least 80 years old with COVID-19, enrolled during active disease.

This clone has just a few counts. The CDR3 DNA sequence: TGTGCCGGTTATACAGGGGGTTCACCCCTCCACTTT. Its translation: CAGYTGGSPLHF. The rearrangement links TRBV19 to TRBJ1-6; 8 bases match TRBD1. This CDR3 region has 12 residues. CDR1 is LNHDA and CDR2 is SQIVND in the germline V gene (reference sequence). Losses at the gene ends were 11 bases for V and 9 bases for J; bases not matched to a gene: 6. Filled out from reference TRBV19 and TRBJ1-6, the complete variable domain reads DGGITQSPKYLFRKEGQNVTLSCEQNLNHDAMYWYRQDPGQGLRLIYYSQIVNDFQKGDIAEGYSVSREKKESFPLTVTSAQKNPTAFYLCAGYTGGSPLHFGNGTRLTVT.

The sample holds one count of this clone. J is TRBJ2-5 and V is TRBV7-2; D is unclear. Trimming took 1 base from V and 1 from J, leaving 13 bases between them. The germline CDR1 and CDR2 sequences are SGHTA and FQGNSA. This CDR3 region has 16 residues. CDR3 in DNA: TGTGCCAGCAGCTTAGGGGCCTCACTGTCCCAAGAGACCCAGTACTTC. Its translation: CASSLGASLSQETQYF.

This sequence joins TRBV3-1 (or the pseudogene TRBV3-2) and TRBJ2-1; D is uncertain. The CDR3 is 12 residues long. Germline CDR1 and CDR2: LGHDT and YNNKEL (reference sequence). With 0 bases removed from V and 14 bases from J, the gap between germline ends came to 11 bases. The CDR3 reads CASSQDPSRKFF. CDR3 in DNA: TGTGCCAGCAGCCAAGACCCCTCGAGAAAGTTCTTC.

J is TRBJ2-7 and V is TRBV11-2; D not certain. Trimming shortened V by 5 bases and J by 0 bases, and 14 bases separated the two germline ends. The CDR3 loop spans 15 amino acids. Germline V gene data show CDR1 as SGHAT and CDR2 as FQNNGV. The CDR3 coding sequence is TGTGCCAGCAGCCCCACCGGGTCCTACTCCTACGAGCAGTACTTC. This codes for CASSPTGSYSYEQYF. The whole variable domain, filled in from reference TRBV11-2 and TRBJ2-7, reads EAGVAQSPRYKIIEKRQSVAFWCNPISGHATLYWYQQILGQGPKLLIQFQNNGVVDDSQLPKDRFSAERLKGVDSTLKIQPAKLEDSAVYLCASSPTGSYSYEQYFGPGTRLTVT.

The chain recombines TRBV28 with TRBJ1-6; maybe TRBD1 (6 bases). The CDR3 sequence is 17 residues long. The germline gives CDR1 MDHEN, CDR2 SYDVKM. The germline V and J ends were trimmed by 5 bases and 1 base, with 15 bases remaining between them. The CDR3 protein is CASSPRGGASYNSPLHF. As DNA, the CDR3 is TGTGCCAGCAGTCCACGCGGGGGGGCATCCTATAATTCACCCCTCCACTTT.

The rearrangement links TRBV18 to TRBJ1-2, with a possible D match to TRBD1 (5 bases). Germline V gives CDR1 KGHSH, CDR2 LQKENI. The CDR3 loop spans 12 amino acids. Deletions cut 3 bases from V and 5 bases from J, with 7 bases between. The CDR3 region has the DNA TGTGCCAGCTCACCTGACAGTTATGGCTACACCTTC. It yields the protein CASSPDSYGYTF.

The V call is TRBV5-1, the J call TRBJ2-5, with D perhaps matching TRBD1 (5 bases). The V gene lost 0 bases and the J gene lost 2 bases, with 8 bases spanning the gap. The CDR3 consists of 14 residues. Germline values: CDR1 SGHRS, CDR2 YFSETQ. CDR3 amino acids: CASSLGSGQETQYF. DNA of the CDR3: TGCGCCAGCAGCTTGGGCTCAGGGCAAGAGACCCAGTACTTC.

This chain joins TRBV28 and TRBJ1-5, with 7 bases lining up with TRBD1. V dropped 8 bases and J dropped 5; count of bases not matched to a gene: 9. CDR3 length: 14 residues. CDR1 is MDHEN and CDR2 is SYDVKM in the germline V gene. The chain's CDR3 is CASLRTGRYQPQHF. For the CDR3, the DNA is TGTGCCAGCCTCCGGACAGGCCGCTATCAGCCCCAGCATTTT.

The chain couples TRBV7-9 to TRBJ1-2; 8 positions match TRBD1. There are 13 residues in the CDR3. V dropped 4 bases and J dropped 5; count of bases not matched to a gene: 3. CDR1 is SEHNR, CDR2 FQNEAQ, per germline (reference sequence). The CDR3 protein is CASSWDRRYGYTF. The CDR3 DNA is TGTGCCAGCAGCTGGGACAGGAGGTATGGCTACACCTTC.

The chain uses TRBV6-2 or TRBV6-3 and TRBJ2-3, with 7 bases fitting TRBD1. This CDR3 contains 14 residues. The V and J ends lost 5 bases and 0 bases, in that order; junction bases with no gene match: 2. Germline loops: CDR1 MNHEY, CDR2 SVGEGT. CDR3 sequence (DNA): TGTGCCAGCAGTCGGACAGGAAGCACAGATACGCAGTATTTT. This encodes CASSRTGSTDTQYF.

This clone was detected only a few times. V is TRBV7-8 and J is TRBJ1-1, with D tentatively TRBD1 (5 bases). V lost 2 bases, J lost 0 bases, and 10 bases lay in between. The CDR3 extends over 15 amino acids. The V gene's germline CDR1 is SGHVS and CDR2 FQNEAQ. CDR3 nucleotide sequence: TGTGCCAGCAGCTTAACACGACAGATGAACACTGAAGCTTTCTTT. Amino acids: CASSLTRQMNTEAFF.

The chain carries TRBV7-9 and TRBJ1-1; TRBD1 is a possible D gene (6 bases). The V gene's germline CDR1 is SEHNR and CDR2 FQNEAQ (reference sequence). The CDR3 runs to 13 residues. Trimming cost V 5 bases and J 3 bases, with 10 bases left between them. CDR3 sequence reads: CASSRNRDTEAFF. CDR3 nucleotides: TGTGCCAGCAGCCGAAACAGGGACACTGAAGCTTTCTTT.

The V gene is TRBV3-1 (or the pseudogene TRBV3-2), the J gene TRBJ2-3; 11 bases line up with TRBD2. The V gene end was trimmed by 6 bases and the J gene end by 2 bases; junction bases not matched to a gene: 1. Germline V gene lookup returns CDR1 LGHDT and CDR2 YNNKEL (reference sequence). The CDR3 spans 14 residues. The DNA for the CDR3 is TGTGCCAGCAGGGGACTAGCGGCCACAGATACGCAGTATTTT. It codes for CASRGLAATDTQYF.

The chain uses TRBV5-1 and TRBJ2-1; D may be TRBD1 (5 bases). Deletions cut 3 bases from V and 8 bases from J, with 18 bases between. The V gene's germline CDR1 is SGHRS and CDR2 YFSETQ. CDR3 size: 15 residues. The CDR3 DNA is TGCGCCAGCAGCTCCGCCTCAGGGTCGATTGATGAGCAGTTCTTC. Protein: CASSSASGSIDEQFF.

The CDR3 DNA is TGTGCCAGCAGCGTAGGCCCAGATAATTCACCCCTCCACTTT. Protein product: CASSVGPDNSPLHF. The chain combines TRBV9 with TRBJ1-6, with D unclear. CDR1 is SGDLS and CDR2 is YYNGEE in the germline V gene. This CDR3 spans 14 amino acids. The germline V and J ends were trimmed by 0 bases and 5 bases, with 6 bases remaining between them.

The chain combines TRBV10-3 with TRBJ2-4, with TRBD2 matching over 7 bases. V lost 3 bases to trimming and J lost 3 bases; unmatched junction nucleotides: 8. The length of the CDR3 is 16 residues. In germline, CDR1 is ENHRY, CDR2 SYGVKD. CDR3 region: CAISDTSAAVKNIQYF. CDR3 in DNA: TGTGCCATCAGTGATACTAGCGCAGCGGTCAAAAACATTCAGTACTTC.

This clone was found once. The chain has TRBV19 and TRBJ2-5; D perhaps matches TRBD1 (6 bases). Germline V lookup: CDR1 LNHDA, CDR2 SQIVND (reference sequence). This CDR3 region has 16 residues. Trimming took 1 base from V and 5 from J, leaving 17 bases between them. CDR3 nucleotide sequence: TGTGCCAGTAGTATAGTTGGTCAGGGGCCTGGGGAGACCCAGTACTTC. Translation gives CASSIVGQGPGETQYF.

This chain connects TRBV28 to TRBJ2-2; 9 bases are a match to TRBD2. Germline V gives CDR1 MDHEN, CDR2 SYDVKM. Germline trimming cut 10 bases from V and 3 bases from J; bases unmatched to any gene: 6. The CDR3 contains 14 residues. The CDR3 region is CATKTSGYTGELFF. In DNA form, the CDR3 reads TGTGCCACTAAGACTAGCGGATACACCGGGGAGCTGTTTTTT. Based on the CDR3 plus reference TRBV28 and TRBJ2-2, the full variable domain is DVKVTQSSRYLVKRTGEKVFLECVQDMDHENMFWYRQDPGLGLRLIYFSYDVKMKEKGDIPEGYSVSREKKERFSLILESASTNQTSMYLCATKTSGYTGELFFGEGSRLTVL.

This chain connects TRBV4-1 to TRBJ1-4; D is ambiguous. The germline gives CDR1 MGHRA, CDR2 YSYEKL. This CDR3 spans 15 amino acids. Trimming removed 4 bases at V and 8 bases at J, with 17 bases between. The CDR3 region is CASSPSWQSGEKLFF. The CDR3 DNA is TGCGCCAGCAGCCCTTCGTGGCAATCAGGCGAAAAACTGTTTTTT.

The chain couples TRBV29-1 to TRBJ2-3; D is unclear. The CDR3 sequence is 13 residues long. Trimming stripped 4 bases from V and 0 bases from J, with 8 bases between. The germline V gene has CDR1 SQVTM and CDR2 ANQGSEA. The CDR3 is CSVGAASTDTQYF. The CDR3 nucleotides read TGCAGCGTTGGGGCAGCTAGCACAGATACGCAGTATTTT.

The chain employs TRBV27 and TRBJ1-2; 7 bases fit TRBD1. Looked up from germline, CDR1 is MNHEY and CDR2 is SMNVEV (reference sequence). V lost 6 bases and J lost 4; bases outside the gene matches: 11. The CDR3 length is 15 residues. CDR3 coding DNA: TGTGCCAGCAGGCATAAACCTGACAGGGTCTATGGCTACACCTTC. This translates into CASRHKPDRVYGYTF.

J is TRBJ2-3 and V is TRBV11-2; D perhaps matches TRBD1 (5 bases). The CDR3 length is 15 residues. Deletions cut 0 bases from V and 3 bases from J, with 10 bases between. Germline CDR1 and CDR2: SGHAT and FQNNGV. The CDR3, as DNA: TGTGCCAGCAGCTTAGATCAGGGTACGACAGATACGCAGTATTTT. This translates into CASSLDQGTTDTQYF.

The chain uses TRBV12-3 or TRBV12-4 and TRBJ1-1; no clear D. V was pared by 2 bases and J by 1 base, with 5 bases between. This CDR3 is 13 amino acids long. The CDR3 DNA follows: TGTGCCAGCAGTTTACAAAAGAACACTGAAGCTTTCTTT. Its protein product is CASSLQKNTEAFF.

This clone was seen repeatedly, ten times or more. This sequence joins TRBV3-1 (or the pseudogene TRBV3-2) and TRBJ1-5, with 10 bases aligning to TRBD1. Germline loops: CDR1 LGHDT, CDR2 YNNKEL (reference sequence). The J segment lost 4 bases and the V segment lost 7 bases, leaving 13 bases of the junction unmatched. The CDR3 length is 17 residues. CDR3 in amino acids: CASTLLLVGQGNQPQHF. DNA for the CDR3: TGTGCCAGCACCCTCCTCCTTGTGGGACAGGGGAATCAGCCCCAGCATTTT.

This sequence joins TRBV7-2 and TRBJ2-1; D gene uncertain. CDR1 is SGHTA and CDR2 is FQGNSA in the germline V gene. CDR3 length: 15 amino acids. Trimming took off 5 bases at V and 2 bases at J, with 13 bases between the two ends. In DNA form, the CDR3 reads TGTGCCAGCAGCCTCAACCTTCCGGCCTACAATGAGCAGTTCTTC. Its translation is CASSLNLPAYNEQFF.

The chain links TRBV7-2 to TRBJ2-1; 7 nucleotides match TRBD1. CDR1 and CDR2 (germline): SGHTA, FQGNSA. The CDR3 extends over 13 amino acids. V was pared by 4 bases and J by 7 bases, with 4 bases of the junction left unmatched. The CDR3 sequence is CASSSGTANEQFF. CDR3 sequence (DNA): TGTGCCAGCAGCTCCGGGACAGCAAATGAGCAGTTCTTC. Drawing the rest from reference TRBV7-2 and TRBJ2-1, the complete variable domain is GAGVSQSPSNKVTEKGKDVELRCDPISGHTALYWYRQSLGQGLEFLIYFQGNSAPDKSGLPSDRFSAERTGGSVSTLTIQRTQQEDSAVYLCASSSGTANEQFFGPGTRLTVL.

This chain connects TRBV6-2 or TRBV6-3 to TRBJ2-2; D call uncertain. With 2 bases removed from V and 6 bases from J, the gap between germline ends came to 10 bases. The CDR3 is 14 residues long. Germline CDR1 reads MNHEY; CDR2 reads SVGEGT. CDR3 coding DNA: TGTGCCAGCAGTTACAGTCGGCAGGCCGGGGAGCTGTTTTTT. Translating gives CASSYSRQAGELFF.

V gene TRBV7-2 combines with J gene TRBJ1-2; a possible D gene is TRBD1 (5 bases). Germline CDR1 and CDR2: SGHTA and FQGNSA. The CDR3 is made up of 15 amino acids. Trimming pared 4 bases from V and 8 bases from J, leaving 20 bases between. CDR3 sequence: CASSSQPGLRVGYTF. The CDR3 DNA follows: TGTGCCAGCAGCTCCCAACCGGGACTCCGGGTAGGCTACACCTTC.

The chain uses TRBV2 and TRBJ1-4; 7 bases map to TRBD1. The V gene end was trimmed by 3 bases and the J gene end by 5 bases; junction bases not matched to a gene: 6. Germline-derived CDR1 and CDR2 are SNHLY and FYNNEI. CDR3 length: 15 residues. CDR3 DNA sequence: TGTGCCAGCAGTGAGGACACAGGGGTGAATGAAAAACTGTTTTTT. It specifies CASSEDTGVNEKLFF.

V is TRBV28 and J is TRBJ1-5, with 10 bases that match TRBD1. Germline CDR1 reads MDHEN; CDR2 reads SYDVKM. V shed 7 bases and J 6 bases; nucleotides not matched to a gene: 9. The length of the CDR3 is 15 residues. The CDR3: CASTGDRGRRQPQHF. DNA for the CDR3: TGTGCCAGCACCGGGGACAGGGGTAGGCGTCAGCCCCAGCATTTT.

The sample holds one count of this clone. In nucleotides, the CDR3 is TGTGCCAGCAGCGGATACAGGGAGTCCTATAATTCACCCCTCCACTTT. It encodes CASSGYRESYNSPLHF. The chain links TRBV9 to TRBJ1-6; tentative D call: TRBD1 (6 bases). The V and J ends lost 3 bases and 1 base respectively, with 11 bases between them. The CDR3 has 16 residues. The germline gives CDR1 SGDLS, CDR2 YYNGEE.